This T cell receptor beta chain was found in a study of Ad26.COV2.S vaccination and SARS-CoV-2 variants. Study-level information: Donor was one of the participants in the Ad26.COV2.S arm of the COV1001 trial. Each vaccinee took Ad26.COV2.S intramuscularly, once or twice 56 days apart.

Produced via immunoSEQ multiplex PCR; TCRdb's table is partial and in-frame only. Counted here are some 350,000 clones, 70% to 90% occurring once; the ten biggest clones make up roughly 3.5%. The J segment lost 5 bases and the V segment lost 0 bases, leaving 9 bases of the junction unmatched. Germline V lookup: CDR1 LGHNA, CDR2 YSLEER. CDR3 length equals 17 residues. Specified treatment: some 19 received Ad26.COV2.S at low or high dose, single or two shots; several received placebo; per-sample allocation not given. Material that was analyzed had been drawn on day 63 after the first vaccine or placebo injection. The donor was a Boston adult aged 18-55 years.

The gene calls are TRBV4-3 and TRBJ2-1, with TRBD2 matching over 8 bases. This TCR came from a person aged 18-60 years who received the Ad26.COV2.S COVID-19 vaccine or a placebo. The source was peripheral blood, collected in a trial of Ad26.COV2.S vaccine versus placebo. The CDR3 spells CASSQDRAGGLDNEQFF. The DNA for the CDR3 is TGCGCCAGCAGCCAAGATCGGGCGGGGGGCCTAGACAATGAGCAGTTCTTC.